Presented here are 8 T cell receptor beta chains from one specimen sequenced in a study of response to subunit inactivated influenza vaccine. TCRdb re-analysed the RT-PCR reads in MiXCR, keeping a single row per CDR3 protein. The sample lists about 650,000 distinct CDR3 sequences, 12% to 15% occurring once. The sequenced sample was PBMCs from blood, obtained roughly 2 weeks before vaccination. These receptors came from a man aged 45-60 years who received an inactivated influenza vaccine.

This clonotype was counted between two and nine times. This chain uses TRBV30 with TRBJ1-2; D is unresolved. Trimming removed 4 bases from V and 8 bases from J, with 20 bases in between. The CDR3 extends over 14 amino acids. CDR1 is GTSNPN, CDR2 SVGIG, per germline (reference sequence). The DNA for the CDR3 is TGTGCCTGGACCGCCGTCGGGTTCCACTGGGGCTACACCTTC. Protein: CAWTAVGFHWGYTF.

The sample holds a few counts of this clonotype. V usage is TRBV9 and J usage is TRBJ1-4; D is uncertain. From germline, CDR1 is SGDLS and CDR2 YYNGEE. CDR3 length equals 15 residues. The germline V and J ends were trimmed by 2 bases and 7 bases, with 15 bases remaining between them. The CDR3 DNA sequence: TGTGCCAGCAGCGTCCAGACGGCCGTAGGTGAAAAACTGTTTTTT. Its protein product is CASSVQTAVGEKLFF.

This sequence joins TRBV21-1 and TRBJ1-2; the D call in the table, TRBD1, was not verified against the DNA. TRBV21-1 is a listed pseudogene. CDR3 length: 18 amino acids. The CDR3 loop is CASSKVQENRAFNYGYTF. The CDR3 DNA follows: TGTGCCAGCAGCAAAGTTCAAGAAAACAGGGCATTTAACTATGGCTACACCTTC.

The rearrangement joins TRBV20-1 to TRBJ2-5, with 12 positions matching TRBD1. V lost 2 bases, J lost 3 bases, and 7 bases stayed unmatched. CDR3 length equals 16 residues. CDR1 and CDR2 from the germline V gene are DFQATT and SNEGSKA (reference sequence). The CDR3 DNA is TGCAGTGCTAGACTTATAGGGACAGGGGGCGAAGAGACCCAGTACTTC. Translated, it gives CSARLIGTGGEETQYF.

The chain employs TRBV7-8 and TRBJ1-4; TRBD1 matches 10 bases. Per the germline V gene, CDR1 is SGHVS and CDR2 is FQNEAQ. V lost 5 bases, J lost 4 bases, and 7 bases stayed unmatched. CDR3 length equals 16 residues. The CDR3 here is CASSLGQGLFNEKLFF. The CDR3 region has the DNA TGTGCCAGCAGCCTGGGACAGGGGTTATTTAATGAAAAACTGTTTTTT.

V and J are TRBV13 and TRBJ1-1; 9 bases map to TRBD1. The CDR3 is made up of 17 amino acids. Germline V gene lookup returns CDR1 PRHDT and CDR2 FYEKMQ (reference sequence). J lost 0 bases, V lost 5 bases, and 10 bases had no gene match. The CDR3 nucleotides are TGTGCCAGCAGCCCGGGACAGGGAACCTCAATGAACACTGAAGCTTTCTTT. It codes for CASSPGQGTSMNTEAFF.

This clonotype was detected many times. The CDR3 spells CASSLTARGEQYF. CDR3 in DNA: TGTGCCAGCAGCCTTACAGCCCGGGGCGAGCAGTACTTC. V gene TRBV7-9 combines with J gene TRBJ2-7; perhaps TRBD2 as D (5 bases). The germline gives CDR1 SEHNR, CDR2 FQNEAQ (reference sequence). The CDR3 is 13 residues long. The V end was cut by 5 bases, the J end by 6 bases, with 14 bases between.

The chain uses TRBV10-3 and TRBJ2-6; the D call may be TRBD1 or TRBD2 (5 bases each). The CDR3 covers 17 residues. Germline CDR1 ENHRY, CDR2 SYGVKD. Trimming shortened V by 6 bases and J by 0 bases, and 15 bases separated the two germline ends. The CDR3 DNA is TGTGCCATCAGGCCAGGGACGGGCAGCTCTGGGGCCAACGTCCTGACTTTC. Amino acid sequence: CAIRPGTGSSGANVLTF.